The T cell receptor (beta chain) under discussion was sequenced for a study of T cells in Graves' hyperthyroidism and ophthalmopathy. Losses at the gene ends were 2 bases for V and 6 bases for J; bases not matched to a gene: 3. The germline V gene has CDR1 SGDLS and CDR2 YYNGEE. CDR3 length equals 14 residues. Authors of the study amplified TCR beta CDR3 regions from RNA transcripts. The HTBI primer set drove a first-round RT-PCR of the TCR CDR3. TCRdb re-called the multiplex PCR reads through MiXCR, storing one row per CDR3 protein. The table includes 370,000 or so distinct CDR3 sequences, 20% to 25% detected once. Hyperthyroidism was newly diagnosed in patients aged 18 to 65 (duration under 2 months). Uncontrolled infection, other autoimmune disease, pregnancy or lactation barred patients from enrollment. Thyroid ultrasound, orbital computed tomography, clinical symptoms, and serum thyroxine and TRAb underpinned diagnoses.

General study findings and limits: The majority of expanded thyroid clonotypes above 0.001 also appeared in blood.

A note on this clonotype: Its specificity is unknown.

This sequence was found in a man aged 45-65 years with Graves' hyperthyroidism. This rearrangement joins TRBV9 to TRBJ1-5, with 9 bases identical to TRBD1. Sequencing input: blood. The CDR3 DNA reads TGTGCCAGCAGCGTCGGGACAGGGAGTCAGCCCCAGCATTTT. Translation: CASSVGTGSQPQHF.